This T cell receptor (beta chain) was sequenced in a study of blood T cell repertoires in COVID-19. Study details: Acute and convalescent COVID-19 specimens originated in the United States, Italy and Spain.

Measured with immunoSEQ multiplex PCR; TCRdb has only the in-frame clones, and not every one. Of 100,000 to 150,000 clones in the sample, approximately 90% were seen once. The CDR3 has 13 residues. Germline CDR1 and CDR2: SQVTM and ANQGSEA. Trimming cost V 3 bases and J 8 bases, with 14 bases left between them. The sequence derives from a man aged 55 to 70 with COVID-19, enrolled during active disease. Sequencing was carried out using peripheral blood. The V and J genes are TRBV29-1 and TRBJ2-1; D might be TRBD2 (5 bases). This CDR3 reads CSVELGASDEQFF. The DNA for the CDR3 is TGCAGCGTTGAGTTGGGAGCTAGTGATGAGCAGTTCTTC.